One T cell receptor beta chain is described in this entry. Its antigen remains unidentified. This sample is part of a study of OX40 agonist ivuxolimab in advanced cancers. The table came from immunoSEQ multiplex PCR; TCRdb's copy has only in-frame clones and leaves some out. The sample lists 65,000 to 90,000 clones; 92% were seen once. CDR1 is SQVTM and CDR2 is ANQGSEA in the germline V gene. V lost 5 bases, J lost 0 bases, and 16 bases lay in between. The CDR3 contains 15 residues. General study findings and limits: With doses of 0.1 to 3.0 mg/kg, CD4+ and CD8+ blood T cells had undergone clonal expansion by week 6.

The chain combines TRBV29-1 with TRBJ1-2; a possible D gene is TRBD1 (5 bases). The specimen comprised CD4+ or CD8+ T cells sorted from blood, sampled in a trial of the OX40 agonist ivuxolimab. This receptor was identified in an adult with an advanced solid tumor such as melanoma, head and neck, liver or kidney cancer. CDR3 amino acids: CSVLAYQDTNYGYTF. CDR3 coding DNA: TGCAGCGTTCTCGCGTATCAGGACACTAACTATGGCTACACCTTC.